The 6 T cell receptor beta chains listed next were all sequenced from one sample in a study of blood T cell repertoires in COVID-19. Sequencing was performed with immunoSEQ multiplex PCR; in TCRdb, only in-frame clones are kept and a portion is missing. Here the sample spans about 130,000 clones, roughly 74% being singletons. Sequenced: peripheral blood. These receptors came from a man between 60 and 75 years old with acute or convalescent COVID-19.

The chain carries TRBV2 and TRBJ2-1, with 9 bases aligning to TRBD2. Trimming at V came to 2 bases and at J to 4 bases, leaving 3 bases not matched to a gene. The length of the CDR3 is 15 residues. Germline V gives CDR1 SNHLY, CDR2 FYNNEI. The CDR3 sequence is CASSEQAGGYNEQFF. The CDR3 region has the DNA TGTGCCAGCAGTGAACAAGCGGGAGGTTACAATGAGCAGTTCTTC.

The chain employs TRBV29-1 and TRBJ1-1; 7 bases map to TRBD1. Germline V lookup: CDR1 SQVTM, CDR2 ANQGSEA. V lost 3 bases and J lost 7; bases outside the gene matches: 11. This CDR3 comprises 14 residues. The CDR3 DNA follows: TGCAGCGTTGAGAGCATGGACAGGCTCCTTGAAGCTTTCTTT. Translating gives CSVESMDRLLEAFF.

The CDR3 DNA sequence: TGTGCCAGCTCCCCGGGGGTATCGGCAGATACGCAGTATTTT. It codes for CASSPGVSADTQYF. The rearrangement links TRBV18 to TRBJ2-3; possibly TRBD2 for D (6 bases). Germline V gene lookup returns CDR1 KGHSH and CDR2 LQKENI. There are 14 residues in the CDR3. Trimming pared 6 bases from V and 4 bases from J, leaving 14 bases between.

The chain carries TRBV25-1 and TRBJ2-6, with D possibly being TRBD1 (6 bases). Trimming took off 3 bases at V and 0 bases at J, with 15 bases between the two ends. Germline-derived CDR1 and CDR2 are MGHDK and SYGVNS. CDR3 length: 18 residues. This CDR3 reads CASSDPAGASSGANVLTF. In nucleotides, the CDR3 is TGTGCCAGCAGTGACCCCGCAGGGGCTAGCTCTGGGGCCAACGTCCTGACTTTC. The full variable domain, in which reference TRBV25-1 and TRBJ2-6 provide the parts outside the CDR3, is EADIYQTPRYLVIGTGKKITLECSQTMGHDKMYWYQQDPGMELHLIHYSYGVNSTEKGDLSSESTVSRIRTEHFPLTLESARPSHTSQYLCASSDPAGASSGANVLTFGAGSRLTVL.

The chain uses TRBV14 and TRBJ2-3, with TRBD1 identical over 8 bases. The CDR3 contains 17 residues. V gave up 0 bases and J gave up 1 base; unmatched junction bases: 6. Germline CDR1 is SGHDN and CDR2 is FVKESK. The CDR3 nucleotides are TGTGCCAGCAGCCAAGATCCAGGGGGCCCGGGCACAGATACGCAGTATTTT. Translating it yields CASSQDPGGPGTDTQYF.

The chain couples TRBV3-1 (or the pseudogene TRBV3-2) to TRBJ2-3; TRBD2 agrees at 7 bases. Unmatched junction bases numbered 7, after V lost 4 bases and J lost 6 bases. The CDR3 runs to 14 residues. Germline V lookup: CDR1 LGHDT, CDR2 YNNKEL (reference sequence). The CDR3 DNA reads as TGTGCCAGCAGCCGAGCCCAGCGGGGTGATACGCAGTATTTT. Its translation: CASSRAQRGDTQYF.